These T cell receptor beta chains were read from a single sample in a study of cytomegalovirus exposure and HLA in healthy donors. Profiling relied on immunoSEQ multiplex PCR, and the TCRdb table lists in-frame clones only, not all of them. The data show over 150,000 clones, less than 90% seen once. Sequencing was done on a sample of PBMCs. All receptors derive from a girl less than two years old in good health and CMV-seronegative. Both conserved end residues are part of each CDR3. D genes are given only for firm matches. Clone sizes are given selectively: once, few, many, or a class where the clone is expanded.

.,.,14,TRBJ2-3,TRBV19,CASSIDLGTDTQYF,TGTGCCAGTAGTATAGATCTCGGCACAGATACGCAGTATTTT
TRBD2,.,14,TRBJ2-1,TRBV7-7,CASSLSGAYNEQFF,TGTGCTAGCAGCTTAAGCGGGGCCTACAATGAGCAGTTCTTC
TRBD2,.,15,TRBJ2-1,TRBV10-3,CAISVAGAVHNEQFF,TGTGCCATCAGTGTAGCGGGAGCCGTACACAATGAGCAGTTCTTC
.,.,13,TRBJ1-1,TRBV7-8,CATQTGTLAEAFF,TGTGCCACCCAGACCGGGACACTTGCTGAAGCTTTCTTT
TRBD1,once,15,TRBJ1-2,TRBV18,CASSIQGGPNYGYTF,TGTGCCAGCTCAATACAGGGGGGTCCTAACTATGGCTACACCTTC
.,.,12,TRBJ1-2,TRBV18,CASSSDRGGYTF,TGTGCCAGCTCATCCGACCGGGGAGGCTACACCTTC
.,.,14,TRBJ2-7,TRBV19,CASSRRQSSYEQYF,TGTGCCAGTAGTCGGCGACAGAGCTCCTACGAGCAGTACTTC
TRBD1,.,15,TRBJ2-7,TRBV29-1,CSTREQGDSFYEQYF,TGCAGCACCCGGGAACAGGGGGACAGTTTTTACGAGCAGTACTTC
TRBD1,.,18,TRBJ1-2,TRBV2,CASRRNRDRDPTSYGYTF,TGTGCCAGCAGGAGGAACCGGGACAGGGACCCTACTTCCTATGGCTACACCTTC
.,.,14,TRBJ2-7,TRBV19,CASSPLTGDYEQYF,TGTGCCAGTAGTCCCCTGACGGGGGACTACGAGCAGTACTTC
TRBD2,.,14,TRBJ2-7,TRBV7-2,CASSKGLAEYEQYF,TGTGCCAGCAGCAAAGGACTAGCGGAGTACGAGCAGTACTTC
TRBD1,once,16,TRBJ2-2,TRBV7-3,CASSLLTGGKTGELFF,TGTGCCAGCAGCTTATTGACAGGGGGTAAAACCGGGGAGCTGTTTTTT
TRBD2,.,16,TRBJ2-5,TRBV9,CASSGGTSGIQETQYF,TGTGCCAGCAGCGGAGGGACTAGCGGTATTCAAGAGACCCAGTACTTC
.,.,15,TRBJ2-1,TRBV7-6,CASSLYTVSYNEQFF,TGTGCCAGCAGCTTATACACAGTCTCCTACAATGAGCAGTTCTTC
TRBD1,few,14,TRBJ2-7,TRBV10-1,CASSSGTGAYEQYF,TGCGCCAGTTCGTCCGGGACAGGGGCCTACGAGCAGTACTTC
.,.,15,TRBJ2-6,TRBV6-5,CASSYSSSGANVLTF,TGTGCCAGCAGTTACTCGTCTTCTGGGGCCAACGTCCTGACTTTC
TRBD2,.,17,TRBJ2-1,TRBV29-1,CSVEGGLAGVGYNEQFF,TGCAGCGTTGAAGGGGGGCTAGCGGGAGTGGGATACAATGAGCAGTTCTTC
TRBD1,.,18,TRBJ2-4,TRBV10-3,CASAPGQGGEAGKNIQYF,TGTGCCAGCGCTCCGGGACAGGGAGGCGAGGCGGGCAAAAACATTCAGTACTTC
.,.,14,TRBJ2-4,TRBV4-1,CASSPQPGENIQYF,TGCGCCAGCAGCCCCCAACCAGGGGAAAACATTCAGTACTTC
.,.,15,TRBJ2-3,TRBV9,CASSVGGGGPDTQYF,TGTGCCAGCAGCGTAGGGGGAGGAGGCCCAGATACGCAGTATTTT
.,.,15,TRBJ1-1,TRBV7-2,CASSLSSRGYTEAFF,TGTGCCAGCAGCTTAAGTTCTCGAGGGTACACTGAAGCTTTCTTT
TRBD2,few,16,TRBJ2-7,TRBV5-4,CASSGGGREGRYEQYF,TGTGCCAGCAGCGGTGGGGGACGGGAGGGCCGTTACGAGCAGTACTTC
.,.,12,TRBJ2-1,TRBV5-6,CASSLVNNEQFF,TGTGCCAGCAGCTTGGTTAACAATGAGCAGTTCTTC
TRBD1,.,14,TRBJ2-5,TRBV9,CASSSGQVQETQYF,TGTGCCAGCAGCTCCGGACAGGTACAAGAGACCCAGTACTTC
TRBD2,.,13,TRBJ2-3,TRBV7-9,CASSFIAGDTQYF,TGTGCCAGCAGCTTTATAGCGGGGGATACGCAGTATTTT
TRBD1,.,17,TRBJ1-4,TRBV7-8,CASSLLTGHLTNEKLFF,TGTGCCAGCAGCTTACTGACAGGGCATTTGACTAATGAAAAACTGTTTTTT
.,.,15,TRBJ2-5,TRBV7-6,CASSPTSRRQETQYF,TGTGCCAGCAGTCCTACTAGTCGGCGGCAAGAGACCCAGTACTTC
.,once,13,TRBJ2-5,TRBV7-6,CASSLTAQETQYF,TGTGCCAGCAGCTTGACTGCCCAAGAGACCCAGTACTTC